Described below is a single T cell receptor beta chain sequence and its context. Germline CDR1 is LGHDT and CDR2 is YNNKEL (reference sequence). This CDR3 contains 12 residues. The V segment lost 11 bases and the J segment 5 bases; nucleotides outside the gene matches: 7. The data derive from a study of blood T cell repertoires in COVID-19. Study summary: COVID-19 samples from acute and convalescent phases originated in the United States, Italy and Spain. PBMCs, B-cell-depleted T cells, or T cells were the source of the cDNA or gDNA that made up the material.

Original processing methods: The authors estimated nucleated cell counts from reference gene primer amplification. Assay used: immunoSEQ multiplex PCR; TCRdb lists only in-frame clones, some missing. That table gives V, J and clone size, and the DNA gave D and trimming. Of under 200,000 clones listed, 70% to 90% are singletons. The sample comprised peripheral blood. The origin of this receptor is a woman older than 75 with acute or convalescent COVID-19. The rearrangement uses TRBV3-1 (or the pseudogene TRBV3-2) and TRBJ2-5; TRBD1 matches 8 bases. The CDR3 DNA reads as TGTGCCGCCGGACAGGGTGGCGAGACCCAGTACTTC. It translates to CAAGQGGETQYF.